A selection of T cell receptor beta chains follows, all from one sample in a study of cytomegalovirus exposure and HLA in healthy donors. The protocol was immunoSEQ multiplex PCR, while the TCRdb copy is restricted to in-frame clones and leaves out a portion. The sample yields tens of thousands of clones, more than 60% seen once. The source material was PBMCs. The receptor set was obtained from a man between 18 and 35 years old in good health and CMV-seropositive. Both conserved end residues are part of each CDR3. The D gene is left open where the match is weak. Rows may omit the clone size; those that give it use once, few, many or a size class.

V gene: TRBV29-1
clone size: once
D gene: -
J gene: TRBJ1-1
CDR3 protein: CSVRGQKNTEAFF
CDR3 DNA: TGCAGCGTTCGAGGGCAGAAGAACACTGAAGCTTTCTTT

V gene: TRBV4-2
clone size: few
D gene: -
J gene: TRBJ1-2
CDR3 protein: CASSQDRLGYTF
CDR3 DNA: TGTGCCAGCAGCCAAGATCGACTTGGCTACACCTTC

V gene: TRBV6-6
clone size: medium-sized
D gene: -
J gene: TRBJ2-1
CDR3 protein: CASYIHNEQFF
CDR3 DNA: TGTGCCAGCTATATCCACAATGAGCAGTTCTTC

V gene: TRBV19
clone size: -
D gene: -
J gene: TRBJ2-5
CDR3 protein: CASSILSIGAGRSAKTQYF
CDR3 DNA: TGTGCCAGTAGTATACTATCTATCGGTGCGGGAAGGTCAGCTAAGACCCAGTACTTC

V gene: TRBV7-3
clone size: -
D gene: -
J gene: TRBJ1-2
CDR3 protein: CASSFLGVDYGYTF
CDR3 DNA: TGTGCCAGCAGCTTCCTAGGGGTCGACTATGGCTACACCTTC

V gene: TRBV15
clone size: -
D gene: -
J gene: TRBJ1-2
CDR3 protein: CATSGRGPGFGYTF
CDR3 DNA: TGTGCCACCAGCGGCCGGGGTCCGGGATTTGGCTACACCTTC

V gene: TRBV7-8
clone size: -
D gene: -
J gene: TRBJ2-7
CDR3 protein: CASSLAQDYYEQYF
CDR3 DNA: TGTGCCAGCAGCTTAGCCCAGGACTACTACGAGCAGTACTTC

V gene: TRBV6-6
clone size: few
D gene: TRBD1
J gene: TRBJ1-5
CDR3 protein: CASSGTVPGNQPQHF
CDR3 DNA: TGTGCCAGCAGTGGGACAGTCCCGGGCAATCAGCCCCAGCATTTT

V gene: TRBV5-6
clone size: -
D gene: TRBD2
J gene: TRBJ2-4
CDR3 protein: CASRGAGGGNIQYF
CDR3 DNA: TGTGCCAGCAGGGGAGCGGGAGGGGGAAACATTCAGTACTTC

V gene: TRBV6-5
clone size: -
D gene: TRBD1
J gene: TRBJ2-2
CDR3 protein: CASSYFGTGTGELFF
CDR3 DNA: TGTGCCAGCAGTTACTTCGGGACAGGGACCGGGGAGCTGTTTTTT

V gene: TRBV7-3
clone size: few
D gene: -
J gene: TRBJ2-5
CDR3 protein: CASSSLAEETQYF
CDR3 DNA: TGTGCCAGCAGCTCCCTTGCGGAAGAGACCCAGTACTTC

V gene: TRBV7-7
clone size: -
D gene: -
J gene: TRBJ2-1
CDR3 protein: CASSLEAGVDNEQFF
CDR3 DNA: TGTGCTAGCAGCTTAGAGGCAGGGGTAGACAATGAGCAGTTCTTC

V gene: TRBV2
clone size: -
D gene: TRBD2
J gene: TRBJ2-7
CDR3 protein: CASRLAGLSNSYEQYF
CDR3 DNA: TGTGCCAGCAGGCTAGCGGGATTGTCTAACTCCTACGAGCAGTACTTC

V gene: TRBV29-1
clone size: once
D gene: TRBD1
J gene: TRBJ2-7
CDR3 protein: CSVKPGDRGREQYF
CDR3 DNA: TGCAGCGTTAAGCCTGGGGACAGGGGTCGCGAGCAGTACTTC

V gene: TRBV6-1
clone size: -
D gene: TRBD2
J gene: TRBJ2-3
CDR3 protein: CASSESASGRTDTQYF
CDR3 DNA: TGTGCCAGCAGTGAAAGTGCTAGCGGTCGCACAGATACGCAGTATTTT

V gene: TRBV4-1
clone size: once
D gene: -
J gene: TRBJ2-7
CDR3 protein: CASSIGGRSEQYF
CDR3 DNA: TGCGCCAGCAGCATAGGAGGGCGCTCTGAGCAGTACTTC

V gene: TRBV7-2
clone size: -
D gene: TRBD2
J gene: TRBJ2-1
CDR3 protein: CASSLAGTSGFNEQFF
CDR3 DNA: TGTGCCAGCAGCTTAGCCGGGACTAGCGGGTTCAATGAGCAGTTCTTC

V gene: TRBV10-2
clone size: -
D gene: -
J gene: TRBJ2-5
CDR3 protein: CASSESATGRQETQYF
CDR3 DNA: TGCGCCAGCAGTGAGTCCGCGACAGGTAGACAAGAGACCCAGTACTTC

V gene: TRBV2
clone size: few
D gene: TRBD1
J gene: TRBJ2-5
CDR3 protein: CASNRDRSQETQYF
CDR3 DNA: TGTGCCAGCAACCGGGACAGATCTCAAGAGACCCAGTACTTC

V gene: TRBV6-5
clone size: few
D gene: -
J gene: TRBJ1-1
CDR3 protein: CASSYSRTEMNTEAFF
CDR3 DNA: TGTGCCAGCAGTTACTCCCGGACAGAAATGAACACTGAAGCTTTCTTT

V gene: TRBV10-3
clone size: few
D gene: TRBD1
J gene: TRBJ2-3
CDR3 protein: CAIRTRQGVADTQYF
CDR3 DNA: TGTGCCATCAGGACAAGACAGGGGGTCGCAGATACGCAGTATTTT

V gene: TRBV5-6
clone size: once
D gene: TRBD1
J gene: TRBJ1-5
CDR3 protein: CASSRDRGGNQPQHF
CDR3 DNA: TGTGCCAGCAGCCGGGACAGGGGGGGCAATCAGCCCCAGCATTTT

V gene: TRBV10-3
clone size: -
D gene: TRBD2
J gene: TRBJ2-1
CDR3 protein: CAITGTSDEQFF
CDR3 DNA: TGTGCCATCACGGGGACTAGCGATGAGCAGTTCTTC

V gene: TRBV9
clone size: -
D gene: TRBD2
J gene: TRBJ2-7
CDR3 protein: CASSVSSGRADEQYF
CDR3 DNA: TGTGCCAGCAGCGTCAGCAGCGGGAGGGCCGACGAGCAGTACTTC

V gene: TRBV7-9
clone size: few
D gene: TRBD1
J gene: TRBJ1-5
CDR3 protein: CASSRGGQVNQPQHF
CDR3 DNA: TGTGCCAGCAGCCGTGGGGGACAGGTCAATCAGCCCCAGCATTTT

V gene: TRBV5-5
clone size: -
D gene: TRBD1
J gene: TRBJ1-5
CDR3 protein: CASSLAGQGFYQPQHF
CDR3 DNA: TGTGCCAGCAGCTTGGCTGGACAGGGGTTTTATCAGCCCCAGCATTTT